This passage covers 12 T cell receptor beta chains from one sample sequenced in a study of preoperative IRX-2 immunotherapy in early breast cancer. Treatment noted: preoperative locoregional IRX-2 cytokine immunotherapy. Measured with immunoSEQ multiplex PCR; TCRdb has only the in-frame clones, and not every one. The table shows under 50,000 clones, with roughly four fifths occurring only once. Sequencing used lymph node tissue, obtained after IRX-2 immunotherapy. Receptor source: a human donor with breast cancer.

This chain connects TRBV6-8 to TRBJ1-5; 9 bases fit TRBD1. V trimming: 6 bases; J trimming: 4 bases; junction bases outside the gene matches: 7. CDR3 length: 15 amino acids. Germline CDR1 MNHGY, CDR2 SAAAGT. CDR3 residues: CASREAGTGNQPQHF. The CDR3 DNA sequence: TGTGCCAGCAGGGAGGCCGGGACAGGGAATCAGCCCCAGCATTTT.

This clone was counted a few times. The genes are TRBV6-8 and TRBJ1-1; D gene unclear. The CDR3 runs 14 residues. V was cut by 6 bases and J by 0 bases, with 11 bases left in between. Germline CDR1 and CDR2: MNHGY and SAAAGT. The CDR3 loop reads CASRTGVVNTEAFF. CDR3 nucleotides: TGTGCCAGCAGAACTGGGGTGGTGAACACTGAAGCTTTCTTT.

V usage is TRBV30 and J usage is TRBJ1-2; 7 bases map to TRBD1. The CDR3 extends over 13 amino acids. CDR1 and CDR2 (germline): GTSNPN, SVGIG (reference sequence). V shed 4 bases and J 4 bases; nucleotides not matched to a gene: 6. The chain's CDR3 is CAWIEGASYGYTF. As DNA, the CDR3 is TGTGCCTGGATCGAGGGGGCAAGCTATGGCTACACCTTC.

The chain joins TRBV11-3 to TRBJ1-1; 7 nucleotides align to TRBD1. The CDR3 has 14 residues. With 7 bases clipped from V and 1 base from J, the junction kept 6 bases outside the gene matches. In germline, CDR1 is SGHNT, CDR2 YENEEA. The CDR3 is CASNSGTENTEAFF. CDR3 DNA: TGTGCCAGCAACTCAGGGACAGAGAACACTGAAGCTTTCTTT.

This chain uses TRBV7-6 with TRBJ2-5; the D gene is possibly TRBD1 (5 bases). The CDR3 is made up of 14 amino acids. Deletions cut 8 bases from V and 1 base from J, with 14 bases between. In germline, CDR1 is SGHVS, CDR2 FNYEAQ. For the CDR3, the DNA is TGTGCCAGCCAACGCCCCGACAGCCAAGAGACCCAGTACTTC. This gives the protein CASQRPDSQETQYF.

This chain uses TRBV6-7 with TRBJ2-5; D not resolved. TRBV6-7 is identified as an open reading frame with a role that is uncertain. The length of the CDR3 is 11 residues. Trimming took off 2 bases at V and 5 bases at J, with 3 bases between the two ends. This chain's CDR3 is CASSYIETQYF. CDR3 DNA sequence: TGTGCCAGCAGTTACATCGAGACCCAGTACTTC.

V is TRBV19 and J is TRBJ2-1, with D possibly TRBD2 on 5 matching bases. The V gene lost 0 bases and the J gene lost 0 bases, with 15 bases spanning the gap. The CDR3 has 18 residues. Per germline, CDR1 LNHDA and CDR2 SQIVND (reference sequence). CDR3 region: CASSIDPYARVSYNEQFF. DNA for the CDR3: TGTGCCAGTAGTATAGATCCGTATGCGCGGGTCTCCTACAATGAGCAGTTCTTC. Full variable domain (remainder filled in from reference TRBV19 and TRBJ2-1): DGGITQSPKYLFRKEGQNVTLSCEQNLNHDAMYWYRQDPGQGLRLIYYSQIVNDFQKGDIAEGYSVSREKKESFPLTVTSAQKNPTAFYLCASSIDPYARVSYNEQFFGPGTRLTVL.

The gene calls are TRBV28 and TRBJ2-6, with D unclear. Germline CDR1 and CDR2: MDHEN and SYDVKM. The V end was cut by 3 bases, the J end by 5 bases, with 17 bases between. This CDR3 contains 17 residues. In DNA form, the CDR3 reads TGTGCCAGCAGTTTGATACCCGTCTATGGTAGGGCCAACGTCCTGACTTTC. Its protein product is CASSLIPVYGRANVLTF.

The rearrangement joins TRBV11-3 to TRBJ1-1; 7 bases map to TRBD1. Trimming cost V 2 bases and J 3 bases; bases outside gene matches: 6. CDR3 length: 15 residues. The germline gives CDR1 SGHNT, CDR2 YENEEA. The CDR3 bases are TGTGCCAGCAGCTTAACCAGACAGGGTGACACTGAAGCTTTCTTT. The encoded protein is CASSLTRQGDTEAFF.

The J gene is TRBJ1-4, the V gene TRBV6-8, with D perhaps matching TRBD1 (6 bases). Germline CDR1 is MNHGY and CDR2 is SAAAGT. The CDR3 is 14 residues long. V was shortened by 6 bases and J by 2 bases, with 10 bases between the two germline ends. The CDR3 DNA is TGTGCCAGCAGGGACAGATCGACTAATGAAAAACTGTTTTTT. It specifies CASRDRSTNEKLFF.

V usage is TRBV7-2 and J usage is TRBJ2-7; maybe TRBD2 (6 bases). The CDR3 has 13 residues. CDR1 and CDR2 from the germline V gene are SGHTA and FQGNSA. Trimming left V 1 base short and J 7 bases short, with 11 bases between. DNA for the CDR3: TGTGCCAGCAGCTTAGTATGGGGGGATGAGCAGTACTTC. Its protein product is CASSLVWGDEQYF.

V usage is TRBV30 and J usage is TRBJ1-1; D is ambiguous. This CDR3 comprises 16 residues. Trimming stripped 5 bases from V and 1 base from J, with 20 bases between. Germline V gives CDR1 GTSNPN, CDR2 SVGIG (reference sequence). CDR3 sequence (DNA): TGTGCCTGGGGCGACGTCCCTCTTACGGGGAACACTGAAGCTTTCTTT. This gives the protein CAWGDVPLTGNTEAFF.